The rows below give T cell receptor beta chains drawn from one sample of a study of T cell responses to AZD1222 COVID-19 vaccine. The method was immunoSEQ multiplex PCR; TCRdb's version includes in-frame clones alone and lacks a portion of them. The table includes around 130,000 clones, 88% detected once. The specimen was peripheral blood, collected on day 0 of AZD1222 vaccination. Receptors were obtained from an adult in good health. The CDR3 runs from the conserved cysteine through the conserved F or W. The D gene is left open where the match is weak. The size entry is marked missing in some rows and otherwise reads once, few, many or a size class.

j_call clone_size d_call v_call cdr3_nt cdr3_aa
TRBJ2-1 - - TRBV6-5 TGTGCCAGCAGGGTCGGGGATAGCTCCTACAATGAGCAGTTCTTC CASRVGDSSYNEQFF
TRBJ2-7 - TRBD2 TRBV5-4 TGTGCCAGCAGCGGTGGACTAGCGGGTGGCCCCTACGAGCAGTACTTC CASSGGLAGGPYEQYF
TRBJ1-3 - - TRBV11-2 TGTGCCAGCAGCCCAGGCCGAGGGGCCAACTCTGGAAACACCATATATTTT CASSPGRGANSGNTIYF
TRBJ1-2 - - TRBV5-5 TGTGCCAGCAGCTTGTCCGGGGAGTCGGGTGGCTACACCTTC CASSLSGESGGYTF
TRBJ1-5 - - TRBV6-5 TGTGCCAGCAGTTACTCGACTGACGATCAGCCCCAGCATTTT CASSYSTDDQPQHF
TRBJ1-1 - - TRBV3-1/TRBV3-2 TGTGCCAGCAGCCAAGGGGGAAACACTGAAGCTTTCTTT CASSQGGNTEAFF
TRBJ1-6 - TRBD1 TRBV9 TGTGCCAGCAGCCCGGGGGACAGGGAAACTTCACCCCTCCACTTT CASSPGDRETSPLHF
TRBJ2-1 - - TRBV5-6 TGTGCCAGCAGCTTGACCAGTGAGCAGTTCTTC CASSLTSEQFF
TRBJ2-5 - - TRBV18 TGTGCCAGCTCACCAACCACAGAGACCCAGTACTTC CASSPTTETQYF
TRBJ1-1 - TRBD1 TRBV3-1/TRBV3-2 TGTGCCAGCAGGGAACAGGGGGTCCGAACTGAAGCTTTCTTT CASREQGVRTEAFF
TRBJ1-1 - - TRBV6-5 TGTGCCAGCTTTGGTGACGGCACAATGAACACTGAAGCTTTCTTT CASFGDGTMNTEAFF
TRBJ1-3 - TRBD1 TRBV5-8 TGTGCCAGCAGTAGACAGGGTCCCCGCTCTGGAAACACCATATATTTT CASSRQGPRSGNTIYF
TRBJ1-1 - TRBD1 TRBV29-1 TGCAGCGTTGAGAGGACAGGGGGGACTGAAGCTTTCTTT CSVERTGGTEAFF
TRBJ2-7 - - TRBV3-1/TRBV3-2 TGTGCCAGCAGCCAATTAGGCTCCTACGAGCAGTACTTC CASSQLGSYEQYF
TRBJ2-3 - - TRBV4-1 TGCGCCAGCAGCCACCGGTCTCTTTCCCAGGATACGCAGTATTTT CASSHRSLSQDTQYF
TRBJ1-1 - - TRBV2 TGTGCCAGCATCAAAACAGGAATACTGAACACTGAAGCTTTCTTT CASIKTGILNTEAFF
TRBJ2-7 once - TRBV6-2/TRBV6-3 TGTGCCAGCAGTTACCAGCGGAGCACCTACGAGCAGTACTTC CASSYQRSTYEQYF
TRBJ2-3 few TRBD1 TRBV7-3 TGTGCCAGCAGCCCCCATCAGGGGGCGGATACGCAGTATTTT CASSPHQGADTQYF
TRBJ2-2 - TRBD2 TRBV5-1 TGCGCCAGCAGCTCCGGGTGGACTAGCGGGACCCCTTCGAACACCGGGGAGCTGTTTTTT CASSSGWTSGTPSNTGELFF
TRBJ2-5 - - TRBV7-2 TGTGCCAGCAGCTTAGTTAGATCCTACCAAGAGACCCAGTACTTC CASSLVRSYQETQYF
TRBJ2-7 - TRBD1 TRBV7-9 TGTGCCAGCAGACCACGACAGGGTTTCTCCTACGAGCAGTACTTC CASRPRQGFSYEQYF
TRBJ1-3 - TRBD1 TRBV4-1 TGCGCCAGCAGCAAACAGACTAGACAGGGAGGAGACACCATATATTTT CASSKQTRQGGDTIYF
TRBJ2-7 - TRBD1 TRBV29-1 TGCAGCGGTACCGGGACAGGGGGCTACGAGCAGTACTTC CSGTGTGGYEQYF
TRBJ1-4 - TRBD1 TRBV15 TGTGCCACCAGCAGGGACAGGGCAAATGAAAAACTGTTTTTT CATSRDRANEKLFF
TRBJ2-1 - - TRBV6-4 TGTGCCAGCAGCGGGGGGACAGCCCGATCCGGTGAGCAGTTCTTC CASSGGTARSGEQFF
TRBJ1-2 once - TRBV10-3 TGTGCCATCAGTGAGAGAGGGATCCTCTATGGCTACACCTTC CAISERGILYGYTF
TRBJ2-7 - TRBD2 TRBV10-2 TGCGCCAGCAGGGGGGACTACGACAACGAGCAGTACTTC CASRGDYDNEQYF
TRBJ2-7 - - TRBV5-4 TGTGCCAGCAGCTTGGAAGACGAGCAGTACTTC CASSLEDEQYF
TRBJ1-6 - - TRBV9 TGTGCCAGCAAACGGGACTGGGGAGGAAATTCACCCCTCCACTTT CASKRDWGGNSPLHF
TRBJ2-5 - TRBD2 TRBV28 TGTGCCAGCAGTTTGCTTTTCAGCGGGAGTTATGAGACCCAGTACTTC CASSLLFSGSYETQYF
TRBJ1-5 few - TRBV6-5 TGTGCCACCCAACCCGGGTATAGCAATCAGCCCCAGCATTTT CATQPGYSNQPQHF
TRBJ2-7 - TRBD2 TRBV18 TGTGCCAGCTCACCACCGGGACTAGCGGGAGGCAGAACCTACGAGCAGTACTTC CASSPPGLAGGRTYEQYF